This TCR beta chain was obtained from a study of T cell repertoires in cytomegalovirus infection. The junction had 5 bases not matched to a gene; V was cut back by 4 bases and J by 4 bases. Germline CDR1 is SGHTA and CDR2 is FQGNSA. The CDR3 totals 14 residues. This clonotype appeared many times. What it binds is unknown. TCRdb reanalysed the reads using MiXCR and keeps one entry per CDR3 protein. The repertoire holds roughly 280,000 distinct CDR3 sequences, less than 25% seen once, with approximately 19% in the top ten. The TCR comes from a human donor in good health (CMV status not recorded). Some clones in this sample may be carry-over from other donors' samples. The rearrangement links TRBV7-2 to TRBJ2-7; 9 bases are a match to TRBD1. Here the sequenced sample was cultured PBMCs, taken from culture after CMV antigen stimulation. DNA for the CDR3: TGTGCCAGCAGCTGGAGGACAGGGGCATACGAGCAGTACGTC. Its translation: CASSWRTGAYEQYV.